The 19 T cell receptor beta chains below all came from one sample that was sequenced in a study of tissue T cells after allogeneic stem cell transplantation. The assay was immunoSEQ multiplex PCR, and TCRdb's table has in-frame clones only and misses some. The data contain about 22,000 clones, approximately 72% of them singletons. The sample was spleen. These receptors all come from a female BALB/c mouse in good health. These mice share the MHC haplotype H2-d.

In the case of this clone: Mouse gene names and germline throughout. The read ends 1 residue shy of where the CDR3 ends; the end is completed using the germline J gene. This rearrangement joins TRBV5 to TRBJ1-3, with 8 bases identical to TRBD1. The CDR3 has 14 amino acids. CDR1 is LGHNA and CDR2 is YNLKQL in the germline V gene (reference sequence). The J segment lost 4 bases and the V segment lost 1 base, leaving 0 bases of the junction unmatched. The CDR3 loop reads CASSQGQGGNTLYF. The CDR3 DNA, read in part, is TGTGCCAGCAGCCAAGGACAGGGGGGAAATACGCTCTAT.

Concerning this clone itself: Any gene name here is a mouse gene name. The CDR3 goes on 1 residue after the read ends, and that part is filled in from the germline J gene. This chain connects TRBV4 to TRBJ2-3; 7 nucleotides line up with TRBD2. J gave up 0 bases and V 6 bases, and 0 bases lay outside the gene matches. This CDR3 spans 13 amino acids. Per the germline V gene, CDR1 is LGHDT and CDR2 is YNNKQL (reference sequence). Partial CDR3 DNA: TGTGCCAGCAGGGGGGGGAGTGCAGAAACGCTGTAT. Protein product: CASRGGSAETLY. The whole CDR3 is CASRGGSAETLYF.

In the case of this clone: The gene symbols are mouse symbols. Coverage ceases 1 residue before the CDR3 finishes, and the germline J gene fills in the end. The chain joins TRBV19 to TRBJ2-3, with D maybe TRBD1 (5 bases). Trimming shortened V by 0 bases and J by 0 bases, and 11 bases separated the two germline ends. There are 16 residues in the CDR3. The germline V gene has CDR1 FNHDT and CDR2 SITEND (reference sequence). CDR3 residues: CASSIVRVSSAETLYF. CDR3 bases read: TGTGCCAGCAGTATAGTCAGGGTCTCTAGTGCAGAAACGCTGTAT.

Concerning this clone itself: The germline and genes are mouse ones. The read ends 1 residue before the CDR3 terminus; that terminus is restored from the germline J gene. This sequence joins TRBV29 and TRBJ1-3; 10 nucleotides align to TRBD1. After removal of 5 bases from V and 2 bases from J, the junction contained 3 bases not matched to a gene. Germline V gene sequence: CDR1 MSHET, CDR2 SYDVDS. This CDR3 has 15 residues. CDR3 bases read: TGTGCTAGCAGTCCCGACAGGGGGCCTGGAAATACGCTCTAT. It yields the protein CASSPDRGPGNTLY. In full, the CDR3 is CASSPDRGPGNTLYF. Complete variable domain (other parts from reference TRBV29 and TRBJ1-3): DMKVTQMPRYLIKRMGENVLLECGQDMSHETMYWYRQDPGLGLQLIYISYDVDSNSEGDIPKGYRVSRKKREHFSLILDSAKTNQTSVYFCASSPDRGPGNTLYFGEGSRLIVV.

As regards this clone: Germline and genes here are mouse. The read finishes 1 residue shy of the CDR3 end, and the germline J gene is used to complete it. The chain joins TRBV31 to TRBJ2-3; 11 bases map to TRBD2. The CDR3 runs to 14 residues. Germline V CDR1 and CDR2: GKSSPN, SITVG. J lost 0 bases, V lost 5 bases, and 1 base had no gene match. The CDR3 bases that were read are TGTGCCTGGGGGACTGGGGGTAGTGCAGAAACGCTGTAT. As protein: CAWGTGGSAETLY. The whole CDR3 protein is CAWGTGGSAETLYF.

Worth noting for this clone: Gene names are the mouse ones. The read is 1 residue too short to cover the CDR3 end, so that end is filled in from the germline J gene. This sequence joins TRBV5 and TRBJ2-7; 7 bases line up with TRBD2. This CDR3 is 15 amino acids long. V lost 0 bases, J lost 6 bases, and 8 bases stayed unmatched. From germline, CDR1 is LGHNA and CDR2 YNLKQL (reference sequence). Partial CDR3 DNA: TGTGCCAGCAGCCAAGATCTCCTGGGGGTTCTTGAACAGTAC. It translates to CASSQDLLGVLEQY. The whole CDR3 is CASSQDLLGVLEQYF.

Only a few counts were recorded for this clone. Mouse names are used for the genes. The observed sequence ends 1 residue before the CDR3 terminus, with the missing tail filled in from the germline J gene. This chain links TRBV17 with TRBJ2-7, with TRBD2 matching over 7 bases. This CDR3 is 12 amino acids long. Trimming cost V 3 bases and J 7 bases; bases outside gene matches: 3. The germline CDR1 and CDR2 sequences are MNHDT and YYDKIL. The part of the CDR3 DNA that was read is TGTGCTAGCAGTAGGGGGGGGAGGGAACAGTAC. This sequence encodes CASSRGGREQY. The entire CDR3 protein reads CASSRGGREQYF. Full variable domain (outside the CDR3, taken from reference TRBV17 and TRBJ2-7): DTTVKQNPRYKLARVGKPVNLICSQTMNHDTMYWYQKKPNQAPKLLLFYYDKILNREADTFEKFQSSRPNNSFCSLYIGSAGLEYSAMYLCASSRGGREQYFGPGTRLTVL.

Worth noting for this clone: All gene names here are mouse names. The observed sequence ends 1 residue before the CDR3 terminus, with the missing tail filled in from the germline J gene. The gene calls are TRBV31 and TRBJ1-2; the match to TRBD1 covers 7 bases. The CDR3 length is 13 residues. CDR1 GKSSPN and CDR2 SITVG come from the germline V gene. Unmatched junction bases numbered 3, after V lost 1 base and J lost 4 bases. The sequenced part of the CDR3 DNA is TGTGCCTGGAGTCCAGGGGGGGGCTCCGACTACACC. Amino acid sequence: CAWSPGGGSDYT. The entire CDR3 reads CAWSPGGGSDYTF. The variable domain in full, completed from reference TRBV31 and TRBJ1-2, reads AQTIHQWPVAEIKAVGSPLSLGCTIKGKSSPNLYWYWQATGGTLQQLFYSITVGQVESVVQLNLSASRPKDDQFILSTEKLLLSHSGFYLCAWSPGGGSDYTFGSGTRLLVI.

This clone was detected a few times. Gene names and germline refer to mouse. CDR3 sequence reads: CASSQTGGAEEQYF. CDR3 DNA (partial): TGTGCCAGCAGCCAAACTGGGGGGGCTGAGGAACAGTAC. The chain is built from TRBV2 and TRBJ2-7, with 11 positions matching TRBD2. The read terminates 1 residue ahead of where the CDR3 ends, so the germline J gene completes it. The V segment lost 2 bases and the J segment 7 bases; nucleotides outside the gene matches: 4. The CDR3 spans 14 residues. Germline CDR1 and CDR2: LGHNA and YSYQKL.

Worth noting for this clone: Genes and germline come from the mouse. With the read ending 1 residue before the CDR3 end, the germline J gene is used to fill in that end. The chain links TRBV1 to TRBJ2-4; 7 bases map to TRBD2. The CDR3 has 15 amino acids. With 0 bases clipped from V and 1 base from J, the junction kept 1 base outside the gene matches. Germline V lookup: CDR1 NSQYPW, CDR2 LRSPGD (reference sequence). The DNA read from the CDR3 is TGCACCTGCAGTGCAGACCTGGGGGGTCAAAACACCTTGTAC. Protein: CTCSADLGGQNTLY. The full CDR3 protein is CTCSADLGGQNTLYF.

As to this clone: All gene names here are mouse names. The read terminates 1 residue before the CDR3 end, so the remaining end is supplied by the germline J gene. This chain uses TRBV5 with TRBJ2-7; 8 nucleotides line up with TRBD2. V lost 0 bases to trimming and J lost 4 bases; unmatched junction nucleotides: 5. This CDR3 spans 15 amino acids. From germline, CDR1 is LGHNA and CDR2 YNLKQL (reference sequence). CDR3 residues: CASSQEGGGAYEQYF. CDR3 DNA, as far as it was read: TGTGCCAGCAGCCAAGAGGGGGGGGGCGCTTATGAACAGTAC.

This clone was counted only a few times. The gene symbols are mouse symbols. The CDR3 extends 1 residue past the end of the read, so its final part is completed from the germline J gene. The V gene is TRBV13-2, the J gene TRBJ1-3; 8 positions agree with TRBD1. The CDR3 runs to 14 residues. The junction had 4 bases not matched to a gene; V was cut back by 5 bases and J by 3 bases. Germline CDR1 reads NNHNN; CDR2 reads SYGAGS (reference sequence). CDR3 amino acids: CASGQGARGNTLYF. CDR3 DNA (partial): TGTGCCAGCGGGCAGGGGGCGCGTGGAAATACGCTCTAT.

About this clone: Mouse names are used for the genes. Coverage ceases 1 residue before the CDR3 finishes, and the germline J gene fills in the end. This chain uses TRBV19 with TRBJ1-1; a possible D gene is TRBD1 (6 bases). This CDR3 is built from 9 residues. V lost 7 bases, J lost 10 bases, and 8 bases lay in between. Per the germline V gene, CDR1 is FNHDT and CDR2 is SITEND (reference sequence). The sequenced CDR3 bases are TGTGCCAGCTCACAGGGAGTCTTC. It encodes CASSQGVF. The entire CDR3 reads CASSQGVFF. The whole variable domain, filled in from reference TRBV19 and TRBJ1-1, reads GGIITQTPKFLIGQEGQKLTLKCQQNFNHDTMYWYRQDSGKGLRLIYYSITENDLQKGDLSEGYDASREKKSSFSLTVTSAQKNEMAVFLCASSQGVFFGKGTRLTVV.

Of note for this clone: Mouse germline and gene names are used. CDR3 DNA, as far as it was read: TGTGCCAGCGGTGATGCTGGGGACAGGGGTGATTCGCCCCTCTAC. Protein: CASGDAGDRGDSPLY. The complete CDR3 protein is CASGDAGDRGDSPLYF. J is TRBJ1-6 and V is TRBV13-2; 10 positions agree with TRBD1. The read terminates 1 residue ahead of where the CDR3 ends, so the germline J gene completes it. TRBJ1-6 qualifies as an ORF whose function is uncertain. From germline, CDR1 is NNHNN and CDR2 SYGAGS (reference sequence). The J segment lost 8 bases and the V segment lost 0 bases, leaving 5 bases of the junction unmatched. The CDR3 has 16 amino acids.

This clone was detected only a few times. These gene names are mouse names. The read halts 1 residue ahead of the CDR3 end, with the missing end drawn from the germline J gene. This rearrangement joins TRBV19 to TRBJ1-1; maybe TRBD1 (6 bases). V lost 5 bases, J lost 0 bases, and 8 bases lay in between. The germline gives CDR1 FNHDT, CDR2 SITEND (reference sequence). The CDR3 runs to 13 residues. CDR3 DNA, as far as it was read: TGTGCCAGCAGGCGGACAGCAAACACAGAAGTCTTC. It translates to CASRRTANTEVF. The CDR3 in its entirety is CASRRTANTEVFF.

Worth noting for this clone: The germline and genes are mouse ones. The observed sequence ends 1 residue before the CDR3 terminus, with the missing tail filled in from the germline J gene. V gene TRBV13-1 combines with J gene TRBJ1-2; unclear D gene. The CDR3 consists of 13 residues. V was shortened by 1 base and J by 3 bases, with 7 bases between the two germline ends. Germline assignment: CDR1 NSHNY and CDR2 SYGAGN. Here the CDR3 reads CASSDLRDSDYTF. The part of the CDR3 DNA that was read is TGTGCCAGCAGTGATCTCCGGGACTCCGACTACACC.

Notes on this clone: Mouse names are used for the genes. The CDR3 is cut off 1 residue early in the read; its end comes from the germline J gene. The chain joins TRBV3 to TRBJ2-4; D is ambiguous. V was clipped by 3 bases and J by 0 bases, with 4 bases between them. The CDR3 spans 13 residues. Germline-derived CDR1 and CDR2 are SNHLY and FYNGKV (reference sequence). The CDR3 here is CASSFPSQNTLYF. The CDR3 DNA, read in part, is TGTGCCAGCAGCTTCCCTAGTCAAAACACCTTGTAC.

Points on this clone: Germline and genes: mouse. Read sequence stops 1 residue before the CDR3 end, and the germline J gene provides the missing end. The chain joins TRBV2 to TRBJ2-7, with 7 nucleotides matching TRBD2. CDR1 and CDR2 (germline): LGHNA, YSYQKL. V was pared by 0 bases and J by 1 base, with 3 bases of the junction left unmatched. CDR3 size: 15 residues. The CDR3 loop is CASSQDGGKSYEQYF. Incomplete CDR3 DNA: TGTGCCAGCAGCCAAGATGGGGGGAAATCCTATGAACAGTAC.

In this sample, this clone turned up a few times. Gene names denote mouse genes. The read terminates 1 residue before the CDR3 end, so the remaining end is supplied by the germline J gene. V gene TRBV13-1 combines with J gene TRBJ2-7, with 10 positions matching TRBD2. Germline V gene sequence: CDR1 NSHNY, CDR2 SYGAGN. V lost 1 base, J lost 6 bases, and 4 bases stayed unmatched. The CDR3 has 14 residues. The sequenced CDR3 bases are TGTGCCAGCAGTGATCTGGGGGGGCGTTGTGAACAGTAC. It codes for CASSDLGGRCEQY. The whole CDR3 sequence reads CASSDLGGRCEQYF.